The present T cell receptor beta chain was sequenced within a study of T cell changes during pregnancy in multiple sclerosis. The protocol was immunoSEQ multiplex PCR, while the TCRdb copy is restricted to in-frame clones and leaves out a portion. This sample has around 80,000 clones, with over 85% found just once. The CDR3 runs to 11 residues. Trimming took off 3 bases at V and 8 bases at J, with 9 bases between the two ends. Germline loops: CDR1 SGHRS, CDR2 YFSETQ. This clone is a singleton in its sample. The gene calls are TRBV5-1 and TRBJ2-7; possibly TRBD1 for D (5 bases). This TCR came from a female donor in good health, enrolled as a control in a pregnancy study. The sequences come from peripheral blood, collected in the second trimester of pregnancy. The CDR3 here is CASSSRQQQYF. CDR3 DNA: TGCGCCAGCAGCTCCAGACAGCAGCAGTACTTC.